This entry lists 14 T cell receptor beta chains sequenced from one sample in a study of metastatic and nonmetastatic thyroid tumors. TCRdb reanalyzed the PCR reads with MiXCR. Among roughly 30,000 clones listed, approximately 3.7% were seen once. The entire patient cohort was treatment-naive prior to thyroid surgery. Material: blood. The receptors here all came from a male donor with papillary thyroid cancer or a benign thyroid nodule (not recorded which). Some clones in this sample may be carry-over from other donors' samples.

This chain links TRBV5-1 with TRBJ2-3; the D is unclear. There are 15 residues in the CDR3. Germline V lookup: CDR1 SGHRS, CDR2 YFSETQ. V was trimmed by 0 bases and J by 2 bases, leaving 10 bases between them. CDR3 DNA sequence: TGCGCCAGCAGCTTGGGCCAGTACCACACAGATACGCAGTATTTT. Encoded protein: CASSLGQYHTDTQYF.

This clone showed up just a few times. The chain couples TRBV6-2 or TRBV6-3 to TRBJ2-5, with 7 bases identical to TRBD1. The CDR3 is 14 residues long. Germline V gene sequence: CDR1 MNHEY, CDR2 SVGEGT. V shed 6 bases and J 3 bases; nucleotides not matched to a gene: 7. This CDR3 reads CASSPNRGKETQYF. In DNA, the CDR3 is TGTGCCAGCAGCCCGAACAGGGGAAAAGAGACCCAGTACTTC.

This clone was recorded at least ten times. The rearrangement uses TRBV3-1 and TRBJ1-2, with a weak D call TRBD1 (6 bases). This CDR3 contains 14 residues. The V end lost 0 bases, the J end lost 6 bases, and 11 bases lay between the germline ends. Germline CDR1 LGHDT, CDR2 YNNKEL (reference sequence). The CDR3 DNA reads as TGTGCCAGCAGCCAAGATTGGCCAGGGGATGGCTACACCTTC. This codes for CASSQDWPGDGYTF.

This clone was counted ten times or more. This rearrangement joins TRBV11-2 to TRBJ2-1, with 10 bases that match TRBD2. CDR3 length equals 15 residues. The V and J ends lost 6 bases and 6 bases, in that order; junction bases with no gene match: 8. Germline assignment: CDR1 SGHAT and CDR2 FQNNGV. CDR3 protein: CASRSQSGRGNEQFF. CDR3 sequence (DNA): TGTGCCAGCAGGTCGCAAAGCGGGAGGGGCAATGAGCAGTTCTTC.

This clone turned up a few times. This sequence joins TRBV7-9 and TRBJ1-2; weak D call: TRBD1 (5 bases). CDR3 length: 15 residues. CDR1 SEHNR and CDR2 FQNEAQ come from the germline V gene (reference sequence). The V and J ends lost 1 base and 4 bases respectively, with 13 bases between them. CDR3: CASSLGIDSSYGYTF. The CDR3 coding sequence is TGTGCCAGCAGCTTAGGAATCGACAGCTCCTATGGCTACACCTTC.

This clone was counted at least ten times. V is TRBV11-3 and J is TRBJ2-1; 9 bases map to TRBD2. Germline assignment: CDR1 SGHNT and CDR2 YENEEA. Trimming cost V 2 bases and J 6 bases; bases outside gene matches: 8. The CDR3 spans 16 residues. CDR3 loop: CASSLRGGRDRNEQFF. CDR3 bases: TGTGCCAGCAGCTTAAGAGGCGGGAGGGACCGCAATGAGCAGTTCTTC.

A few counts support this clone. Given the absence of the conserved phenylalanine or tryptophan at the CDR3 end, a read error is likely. The CDR3 sequence: CASIRTGPDTQYL. CDR3 coding DNA: TGTGCCAGCATCCGGACAGGTCCAGATACGCAGTATCTT. The chain has TRBV28 and TRBJ2-3; 7 bases map to TRBD1. V dropped 7 bases and J dropped 4; count of bases not matched to a gene: 5. CDR3 length equals 13 residues. Germline CDR1 reads MDHEN; CDR2 reads SYDVKM.

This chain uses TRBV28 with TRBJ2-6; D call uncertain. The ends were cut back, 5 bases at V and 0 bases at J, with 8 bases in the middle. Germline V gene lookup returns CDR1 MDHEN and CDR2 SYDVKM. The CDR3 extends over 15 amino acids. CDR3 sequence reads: CASSPHSSGANVLTF. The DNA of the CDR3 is TGTGCCAGCAGTCCTCACAGCTCTGGGGCCAACGTCCTGACTTTC.

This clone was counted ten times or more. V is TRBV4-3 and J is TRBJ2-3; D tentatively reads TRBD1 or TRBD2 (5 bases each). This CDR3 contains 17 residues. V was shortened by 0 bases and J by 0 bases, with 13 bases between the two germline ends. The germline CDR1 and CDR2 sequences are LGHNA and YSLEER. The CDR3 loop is CASSQDRGSPSTDTQYF. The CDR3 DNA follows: TGCGCCAGCAGCCAAGATCGGGGCAGCCCTAGCACAGATACGCAGTATTTT.

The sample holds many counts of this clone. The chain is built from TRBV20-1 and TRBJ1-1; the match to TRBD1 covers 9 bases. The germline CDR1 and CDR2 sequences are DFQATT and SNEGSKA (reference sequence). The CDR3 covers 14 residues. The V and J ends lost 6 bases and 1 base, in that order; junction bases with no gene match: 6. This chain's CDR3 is CSAPPTGGNTEAFF. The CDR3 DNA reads TGCAGTGCACCCCCGACAGGGGGGAACACTGAAGCTTTCTTT.

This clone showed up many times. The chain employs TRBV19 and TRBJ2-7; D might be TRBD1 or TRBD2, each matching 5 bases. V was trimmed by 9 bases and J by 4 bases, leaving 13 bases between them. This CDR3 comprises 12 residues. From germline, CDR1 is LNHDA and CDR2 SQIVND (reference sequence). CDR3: CARGSWTYEQYF. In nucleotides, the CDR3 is TGTGCCAGAGGGAGTTGGACATACGAGCAGTACTTC.

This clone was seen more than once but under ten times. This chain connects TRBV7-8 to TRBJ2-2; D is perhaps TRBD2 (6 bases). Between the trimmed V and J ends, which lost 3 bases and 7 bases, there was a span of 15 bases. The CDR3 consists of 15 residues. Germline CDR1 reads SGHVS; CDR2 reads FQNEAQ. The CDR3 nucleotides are TGTGCCAGCAGCTTGTCGGGAGTTGGAGGCGGGGAGCTGTTTTTT. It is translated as CASSLSGVGGGELFF.

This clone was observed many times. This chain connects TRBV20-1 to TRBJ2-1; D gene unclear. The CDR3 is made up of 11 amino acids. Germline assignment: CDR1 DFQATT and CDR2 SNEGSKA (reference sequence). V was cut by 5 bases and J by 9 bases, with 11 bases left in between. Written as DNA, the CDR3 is TGCAGTGCTTCTCGGTGGGGTGAGCAGTTCTTC. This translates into CSASRWGEQFF.

The CDR3 loop is CATSDLVGHSNQPQHF. The CDR3 DNA follows: TGTGCCACCAGTGATTTAGTGGGACACAGCAATCAGCCCCAGCATTTT. The gene calls are TRBV24-1 and TRBJ1-5; weak D call: TRBD1 (6 bases). The CDR3 loop spans 16 amino acids. Trimming cost V 1 base and J 1 base, with 10 bases left between them. Per germline, CDR1 KGHDR and CDR2 SFDVKD.